A selection of T cell receptor beta chains follows, all from one sample in a study of shared clonotypes between healthy human individuals. Some clones are missing from TCRdb's copy, which holds only in-frame ones; the method was immunoSEQ multiplex PCR. The sample has some 2.1 million clones, about 95% seen once; the top ten hold about 1.1%. Sequencing used naive CD8+ T cells sorted from blood. The receptor source for this set is a man between 18 and 29 years old in good health. Each CDR3 is given with its conserved first and last residue. Each record gives: V gene, clone size, J gene, CDR3 protein. Size values are once, few and many counts, or a class for expanded clones, and some rows have none.

v_gene: TRBV28; abundance: .; j_gene: TRBJ1-5; CDR3aa: CASSLVGRDQPQHF
v_gene: TRBV27; abundance: .; j_gene: TRBJ2-7; CDR3aa: CASRGGFYEQYF
v_gene: TRBV28; abundance: .; j_gene: TRBJ2-7; CDR3aa: CASSFTGTDEQYF
v_gene: TRBV7-9; abundance: .; j_gene: TRBJ2-3; CDR3aa: CASSGGQGGFTDTQYF
v_gene: TRBV27; abundance: .; j_gene: TRBJ2-7; CDR3aa: CASSEAGGPGEQYF
v_gene: TRBV4-1; abundance: .; j_gene: TRBJ1-1; CDR3aa: CASSWGGDTEAFF
v_gene: TRBV7-3; abundance: .; j_gene: TRBJ2-1; CDR3aa: CASSPDHLLGNEQFF
v_gene: TRBV30; abundance: .; j_gene: TRBJ2-1; CDR3aa: CAWSLSEQFF
v_gene: TRBV7-9; abundance: .; j_gene: TRBJ1-5; CDR3aa: CASSLSTGNQPQHF
v_gene: TRBV6-5; abundance: .; j_gene: TRBJ2-1; CDR3aa: CASSYSHEQFF
v_gene: TRBV7-9; abundance: .; j_gene: TRBJ2-3; CDR3aa: CASSTSQATLDTQYF
v_gene: TRBV28; abundance: .; j_gene: TRBJ1-3; CDR3aa: CASSLGSNSGNTIYF
v_gene: TRBV29-1; abundance: .; j_gene: TRBJ2-3; CDR3aa: CSVDSTDTQYF
v_gene: TRBV19; abundance: .; j_gene: TRBJ2-7; CDR3aa: CASSRGVYPSEQYF
v_gene: TRBV29-1; abundance: .; j_gene: TRBJ2-3; CDR3aa: CSVIAGGNTDTQYF
v_gene: TRBV10-3; abundance: .; j_gene: TRBJ2-7; CDR3aa: CAISDEREGISYEQYF
v_gene: TRBV6-5; abundance: .; j_gene: TRBJ2-2; CDR3aa: CASSYPAGGETGELFF
v_gene: TRBV5-4; abundance: .; j_gene: TRBJ1-2; CDR3aa: CASSLGQIYGYTF
v_gene: TRBV2; abundance: .; j_gene: TRBJ2-3; CDR3aa: CASREILGSTAGSSTDTQYF
v_gene: TRBV5-1; abundance: once; j_gene: TRBJ2-1; CDR3aa: CASSLSGGTYNEQFF
v_gene: TRBV27; abundance: .; j_gene: TRBJ2-2; CDR3aa: CASSPNTGELFF
v_gene: TRBV4-1; abundance: .; j_gene: TRBJ2-5; CDR3aa: CASSQGYRDRQETQYF
v_gene: TRBV4-3; abundance: .; j_gene: TRBJ2-3; CDR3aa: CASSPPGRPHTQYF
v_gene: TRBV11-2; abundance: .; j_gene: TRBJ2-3; CDR3aa: CASSSEGTDTQYF
v_gene: TRBV30; abundance: .; j_gene: TRBJ1-1; CDR3aa: CAWASGVITEAFF
v_gene: TRBV2; abundance: .; j_gene: TRBJ1-1; CDR3aa: CASRGPPNTEAFF
v_gene: TRBV6-5; abundance: .; j_gene: TRBJ2-7; CDR3aa: CASSYSSGSHEQYF
v_gene: TRBV2; abundance: .; j_gene: TRBJ2-2; CDR3aa: CASSDGRDDGELFF
v_gene: TRBV25-1; abundance: .; j_gene: TRBJ2-3; CDR3aa: CASSEYHTDTQYF
v_gene: TRBV5-4; abundance: .; j_gene: TRBJ1-6; CDR3aa: CASSLETGGRDSPLHF
v_gene: TRBV4-2; abundance: .; j_gene: TRBJ2-2; CDR3aa: CASSQDPWEAGTGELFF
v_gene: TRBV5-1; abundance: .; j_gene: TRBJ1-1; CDR3aa: CASSLGAASTEAFF
v_gene: TRBV10-2; abundance: .; j_gene: TRBJ2-3; CDR3aa: CASSEPVPSTDTQYF
v_gene: TRBV7-2; abundance: .; j_gene: TRBJ2-7; CDR3aa: CASSLSLTAYEQYF
v_gene: TRBV5-1; abundance: .; j_gene: TRBJ2-5; CDR3aa: CASSSTLGTPQETQYF
v_gene: TRBV11-2; abundance: once; j_gene: TRBJ2-5; CDR3aa: CASSWGSETQYF
v_gene: TRBV20-1; abundance: .; j_gene: TRBJ2-7; CDR3aa: CSARAPGEQYF
v_gene: TRBV9; abundance: .; j_gene: TRBJ2-7; CDR3aa: CASSVDRGGYEQYF
v_gene: TRBV29-1; abundance: .; j_gene: TRBJ2-2; CDR3aa: CSVLRFTGELFF
v_gene: TRBV18; abundance: .; j_gene: TRBJ2-1; CDR3aa: CASSDSGRAPNEQFF
v_gene: TRBV9; abundance: .; j_gene: TRBJ2-5; CDR3aa: CASSANEQQETQYF
v_gene: TRBV9; abundance: .; j_gene: TRBJ1-2; CDR3aa: CASSGRQERGYGYTF
v_gene: TRBV6-5; abundance: .; j_gene: TRBJ2-7; CDR3aa: CASSYGSTLGYEQYF
v_gene: TRBV29-1; abundance: .; j_gene: TRBJ1-3; CDR3aa: CSVEGGPAGNTIYF
v_gene: TRBV19; abundance: .; j_gene: TRBJ2-7; CDR3aa: CASSTFPSYEQYF
v_gene: TRBV5-1; abundance: .; j_gene: TRBJ1-3; CDR3aa: CASSVDRDSGNTIYF
v_gene: TRBV9; abundance: .; j_gene: TRBJ1-4; CDR3aa: CASSPGQHATNEKLFF
v_gene: TRBV7-9; abundance: .; j_gene: TRBJ1-2; CDR3aa: CASSLGTDGYTF
v_gene: TRBV19; abundance: .; j_gene: TRBJ1-6; CDR3aa: CASNPGQGASPLHF
v_gene: TRBV30; abundance: .; j_gene: TRBJ1-1; CDR3aa: CAWSVMGDTEAFF
v_gene: TRBV9; abundance: .; j_gene: TRBJ2-1; CDR3aa: CASSSSRLAAYNEQFF
v_gene: TRBV5-3; abundance: .; j_gene: TRBJ1-1; CDR3aa: CARSLCKGAMNTEAFF
v_gene: TRBV9; abundance: .; j_gene: TRBJ1-2; CDR3aa: CASSVKRTPQGAGDGYTF